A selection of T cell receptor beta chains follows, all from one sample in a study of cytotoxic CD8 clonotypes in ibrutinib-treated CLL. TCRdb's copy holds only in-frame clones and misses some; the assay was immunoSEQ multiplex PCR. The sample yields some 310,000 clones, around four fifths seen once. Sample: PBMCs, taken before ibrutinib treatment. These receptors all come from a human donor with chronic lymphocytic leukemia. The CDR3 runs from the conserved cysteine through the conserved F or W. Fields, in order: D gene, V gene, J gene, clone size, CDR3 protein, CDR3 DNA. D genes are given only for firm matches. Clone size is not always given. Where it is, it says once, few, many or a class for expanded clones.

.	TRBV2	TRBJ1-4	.	CASSEARGGRKLFF	TGTGCCAGCAGTGAAGCTAGGGGGGGACGAAAACTGTTTTTT
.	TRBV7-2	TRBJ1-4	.	CASSLETADEKLFF	TGTGCCAGCAGCTTAGAGACCGCTGATGAAAAACTGTTTTTT
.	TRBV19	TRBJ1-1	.	CASRLSPAGRGNTEAFF	TGTGCCAGTAGACTCTCCCCCGCGGGACGGGGGAACACTGAAGCTTTCTTT
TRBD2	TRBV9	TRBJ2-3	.	CASSAGLAGGRTDTQYF	TGTGCCAGCAGCGCCGGACTAGCGGGAGGTCGCACAGATACGCAGTATTTT
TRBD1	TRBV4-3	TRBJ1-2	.	CASSQDAGGGYTF	TGCGCCAGCAGCCAAGATGCAGGGGGTGGCTACACCTTC
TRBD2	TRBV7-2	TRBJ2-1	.	CASSATSGSYNEQFF	TGTGCCAGCAGCGCGACTAGCGGGTCCTACAATGAGCAGTTCTTC
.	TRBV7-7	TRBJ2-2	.	CASSLVPGLTGELFF	TGTGCTAGCAGCTTAGTCCCAGGCCTCACCGGGGAGCTGTTTTTT
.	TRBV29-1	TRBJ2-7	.	CSVVRSYEQYF	TGCAGCGTGGTGCGTTCCTACGAGCAGTACTTC
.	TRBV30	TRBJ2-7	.	CAWRRNLEGEQYF	TGTGCCTGGAGGAGAAACCTAGAAGGCGAGCAGTACTTC
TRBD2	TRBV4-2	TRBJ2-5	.	CASSQAGDLAGGQKTQYF	TGTGCCAGCAGCCAAGCGGGGGACCTAGCGGGAGGGCAGAAGACCCAGTACTTC
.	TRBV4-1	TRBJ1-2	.	CASSQGVAASPYGYTF	TGCGCCAGCAGCCAGGGTGTGGCAGCAAGCCCCTATGGCTACACCTTC
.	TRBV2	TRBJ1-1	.	CASSLGGSRNTEAFF	TGTGCCAGCTCATTGGGGGGGTCGCGGAACACTGAAGCTTTCTTT
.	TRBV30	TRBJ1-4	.	CAWSVPRYGEKLFF	TGTGCCTGGAGTGTACCCCGCTATGGTGAAAAACTGTTTTTT
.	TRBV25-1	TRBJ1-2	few	CASAPPWGGIHGYTF	TGTGCCAGCGCACCCCCCTGGGGAGGGATACATGGCTACACCTTC
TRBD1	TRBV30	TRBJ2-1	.	CAWRSRTGANYNEQFF	TGTGCCTGGAGGAGCCGGACAGGGGCCAATTACAATGAGCAGTTCTTC
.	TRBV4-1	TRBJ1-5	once	CASSQGGHPQPQHF	TGCGCCAGCAGCCAGGGCGGACATCCCCAGCCCCAGCATTTT
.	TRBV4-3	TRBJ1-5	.	CASSQDWGRNQPQHF	TGCGCCAGCAGCCAAGATTGGGGGCGCAATCAGCCCCAGCATTTT
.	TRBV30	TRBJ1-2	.	CAWSKQVANYGYTF	TGTGCCTGGAGTAAACAGGTAGCTAACTATGGCTACACCTTC
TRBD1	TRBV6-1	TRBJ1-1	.	CASSDQGGNTEAFF	TGTGCCAGCAGTGACCAGGGGGGGAACACTGAAGCTTTCTTT
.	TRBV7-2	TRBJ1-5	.	CASSLVGGARRDQPQHF	TGTGCCAGCAGCTTAGTCGGGGGGGCGCGAAGAGATCAGCCCCAGCATTTT
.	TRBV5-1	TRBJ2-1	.	CASSLLTGRYNEQFF	TGCGCCAGCAGCTTGCTGACGGGTCGCTACAATGAGCAGTTCTTC
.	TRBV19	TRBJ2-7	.	CASSIRQGRSEQYF	TGTGCCAGTAGTATAAGGCAGGGACGCTCCGAGCAGTACTTC
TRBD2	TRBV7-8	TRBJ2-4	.	CASSSGTLAGGNIQYF	TGTGCCAGCAGCTCCGGAACCCTAGCGGGAGGAAACATTCAGTACTTC
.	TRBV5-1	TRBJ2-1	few	CASSYSSVGEQFF	TGCGCCAGCAGCTATTCTAGCGTCGGTGAGCAGTTCTTC
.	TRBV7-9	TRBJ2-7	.	CASSSSGHQSSYEQYF	TGTGCCAGCAGCTCCTCTGGACACCAAAGCTCCTACGAGCAGTACTTC
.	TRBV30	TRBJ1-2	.	CAWGGGGGGYTF	TGTGCCTGGGGAGGCGGCGGCGGGGGCTACACCTTC
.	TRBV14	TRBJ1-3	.	CASSQVGRTSGNTIYF	TGTGCCAGCAGCCAGGTTGGACGGACCTCTGGAAACACCATATATTTT
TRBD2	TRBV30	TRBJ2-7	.	CAWSVWSSGSQYEQYF	TGTGCCTGGAGTGTATGGTCTAGCGGGAGTCAGTACGAGCAGTACTTC
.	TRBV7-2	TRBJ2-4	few	CASSLGGVEAKNIQYF	TGTGCCAGCAGCTTAGGCGGGGTTGAAGCCAAAAACATTCAGTACTTC